These 31 T cell receptor beta chains originate from one sample sequenced in a study of cytomegalovirus exposure and HLA in healthy donors. The PCR contained 60 Vbeta and 13 Jbeta primers. Sequencing was performed with immunoSEQ multiplex PCR; in TCRdb, only in-frame clones are kept and a portion is missing. The table records 150,000 or so clones, approximately 81% of them present only once. Specimen: PBMCs. The receptors derive from a female donor in good health and CMV-seronegative.

V is TRBV7-2 and J is TRBJ2-1; D is undetermined. The CDR3 contains 13 residues. Per germline, CDR1 SGHTA and CDR2 FQGNSA. V was cut by 0 bases and J by 8 bases, with 8 bases left in between. The CDR3 here is CASSLAPRDEQFF. CDR3 in DNA: TGTGCCAGCAGCTTAGCCCCGAGAGATGAGCAGTTCTTC.

This chain connects TRBV2 to TRBJ2-3; 13 nucleotides match TRBD2. V dropped 7 bases and J dropped 3; count of bases not matched to a gene: 7. Germline V lookup: CDR1 SNHLY, CDR2 FYNNEI. The CDR3 has 16 amino acids. The CDR3 reads CASKRTSGSVTDTQYF. The CDR3, as DNA: TGTGCCAGCAAAAGGACTAGCGGGAGCGTGACAGATACGCAGTATTTT.

The chain recombines TRBV7-2 with TRBJ1-5; 10 bases line up with TRBD1. The V segment lost 2 bases and the J segment 2 bases; nucleotides outside the gene matches: 3. This CDR3 is built from 16 residues. Germline-derived CDR1 and CDR2 are SGHTA and FQGNSA. CDR3 in DNA: TGTGCCAGCAGCTTATTCGGACAGGGGGGCAATCAGCCCCAGCATTTT. This sequence encodes CASSLFGQGGNQPQHF.

DNA for the CDR3: TGTGCCAGCAGCCCACCAGGGAGGGAGGAGACCGGGGAGCTGTTTTTT. It encodes CASSPPGREETGELFF. This rearrangement joins TRBV9 to TRBJ2-2; 7 bases map to TRBD2. J was trimmed by 5 bases and V by 4 bases; bases with no gene match: 11. Germline V gives CDR1 SGDLS, CDR2 YYNGEE. This CDR3 is 16 amino acids long. Supplemented by reference TRBV9 and TRBJ2-2, the full variable domain reads DSGVTQTPKHLITATGQRVTLRCSPRSGDLSVYWYQQSLDQGLQFLIQYYNGEERAKGNILERFSAQQFPDLHSELNLSSLELGDSALYFCASSPPGREETGELFFGEGSRLTVL.

This clone has only a few counts. The chain carries TRBV7-9 and TRBJ2-1, with a possible D match to TRBD1 (6 bases). The CDR3 is 15 residues long. The germline V and J ends were trimmed by 2 bases and 3 bases, with 11 bases remaining between them. Germline V gene data show CDR1 as SEHNR and CDR2 as FQNEAQ (reference sequence). The CDR3 region has the DNA TGTGCCAGCAGCTTACGGGACACCGGCTACAATGAGCAGTTCTTC. Translation gives CASSLRDTGYNEQFF.

The chain's CDR3 is CASSSPDISYGYTF. CDR3 bases: TGTGCCAGCAGTTCCCCAGACATATCCTATGGCTACACCTTC. V and J are TRBV28 and TRBJ1-2; D is unresolved. Germline values: CDR1 MDHEN, CDR2 SYDVKM. The CDR3 is 14 amino acids. V lost 4 bases, J lost 4 bases, and 13 bases lay in between.

The J gene is TRBJ2-1, the V gene TRBV11-2; D may be TRBD2 (5 bases). With 5 bases removed from V and 7 bases from J, the gap between germline ends came to 9 bases. CDR1 is SGHAT, CDR2 FQNNGV, per germline. CDR3 length: 12 amino acids. The CDR3 DNA is TGTGCCAGCAGCGATCCGGGGAATGAGCAGTTCTTC. It codes for CASSDPGNEQFF.

This sequence joins TRBV28 and TRBJ2-2; 12 nucleotides align to TRBD2. CDR3 length: 15 amino acids. Germline V gene data show CDR1 as MDHEN and CDR2 as SYDVKM. V trimming: 6 bases; J trimming: 6 bases; junction bases outside the gene matches: 5. CDR3 sequence reads: CASRTSGRGSGELFF. For the CDR3, the DNA is TGTGCCAGCAGGACTAGCGGGAGAGGGTCCGGGGAGCTGTTTTTT.

This clone was counted a few times. The V gene is TRBV7-2, the J gene TRBJ2-1; TRBD1 matches at 9 bases. The CDR3 extends over 15 amino acids. With V trimmed by 4 bases and J by 0 bases, 1 base remained unmatched. Germline CDR1 SGHTA, CDR2 FQGNSA. This CDR3 reads CASSSDRGSYNEQFF. As DNA, the CDR3 is TGTGCCAGCAGCTCGGACAGGGGCTCCTACAATGAGCAGTTCTTC.

This rearrangement joins TRBV30 to TRBJ2-3, with 8 bases fitting TRBD1. Germline CDR1 and CDR2: GTSNPN and SVGIG (reference sequence). J gave up 4 bases and V 7 bases, and 10 bases lay outside the gene matches. The CDR3 contains 14 residues. The CDR3 DNA reads as TGTGCCTCTCCTAGGACAGGGTACGCAGATACGCAGTATTTT. It yields the protein CASPRTGYADTQYF.

V gene TRBV9 combines with J gene TRBJ1-2; 8 bases agree with TRBD1. CDR3 length: 15 residues. Unmatched junction bases numbered 8, after V lost 4 bases and J lost 3 bases. Germline-derived CDR1 and CDR2 are SGDLS and YYNGEE. The CDR3 region is CASSPRQGSDYGYTF. The CDR3 bases are TGTGCCAGCAGCCCTCGACAGGGGTCGGACTATGGCTACACCTTC.

J is TRBJ1-6 and V is TRBV7-9; 7 bases are a match to TRBD1. Trimming took 3 bases from V and 8 from J; bases not matched to a gene: 7. The CDR3 runs to 15 residues. Looked up from germline, CDR1 is SEHNR and CDR2 is FQNEAQ (reference sequence). Here the CDR3 DNA reads TGTGCCAGCAGCTTCGGGGGCAGGGGGGATTCACCCCTCCACTTT. It specifies CASSFGGRGDSPLHF.

The chain employs TRBV27 and TRBJ2-1, with 13 bases matching TRBD2. The germline gives CDR1 MNHEY, CDR2 SMNVEV (reference sequence). The CDR3 extends over 15 amino acids. After removal of 6 bases from V and 8 bases from J, the junction contained 7 bases not matched to a gene. CDR3 sequence (DNA): TGTGCCAGCAGCTGGGGGACTAGCGGGATTGATGAGCAGTTCTTC. This gives the protein CASSWGTSGIDEQFF.

The chain uses TRBV4-1 and TRBJ2-7, with a possible D match to TRBD1 (7 bases). Trimming shortened V by 1 base and J by 2 bases, and 12 bases separated the two germline ends. Germline CDR1 reads MGHRA; CDR2 reads YSYEKL. CDR3 size: 15 residues. CDR3 protein: CASSQVPGGTYEQYF. The DNA of the CDR3 is TGCGCCAGCAGCCAAGTACCAGGGGGGACCTACGAGCAGTACTTC.

About this clone itself: Germline is not matched at one junction end, which may reflect a read error. This chain links TRBV19 with TRBJ2-2; the D gene is possibly TRBD2 (5 bases). The CDR3 covers 12 residues. Germline V gene sequence: CDR1 LNHDA, CDR2 SQIVND (reference sequence). The CDR3 region is CASRGRTGELFF. The CDR3 nucleotides are TGTGCCAGCCGCGGACGCACCGGGGAGCTATTTTTT. Full variable domain (outside the CDR3, taken from reference TRBV19 and TRBJ2-2): DGGITQSPKYLFRKEGQNVTLSCEQNLNHDAMYWYRQDPGQGLRLIYYSQIVNDFQKGDIAEGYSVSREKKESFPLTVTSAQKNPTAFYLCASRGRTGELFFGEGSRLTVL.

The chain combines TRBV7-2 with TRBJ2-7; 7 nucleotides align to TRBD1. Germline CDR1 reads SGHTA; CDR2 reads FQGNSA. The V and J ends lost 8 bases and 2 bases, in that order; junction bases with no gene match: 9. The CDR3 has 14 residues. The CDR3: CASGKTGSPYEQYF. CDR3 coding DNA: TGTGCCAGCGGCAAGACAGGGTCCCCCTACGAGCAGTACTTC.

The chain uses TRBV5-1 and TRBJ2-5, with 9 nucleotides matching TRBD2. This CDR3 is 15 amino acids long. The trim removed 2 bases at V and 4 bases at J, leaving 6 bases unmatched. Germline values: CDR1 SGHRS, CDR2 YFSETQ. The CDR3 is CASSLPAGGGETQYF. The CDR3 DNA reads as TGCGCCAGCAGCTTACCAGCGGGGGGTGGAGAGACCCAGTACTTC.

The CDR3 DNA is TGTGCCAGCACCCACCGGGACTTCCCCTACAATGAGCAGTTCTTC. Encoded protein: CASTHRDFPYNEQFF. The chain uses TRBV28 and TRBJ2-1, with TRBD2 as a possible D gene (6 bases). Trimming stripped 7 bases from V and 2 bases from J, with 15 bases between. This CDR3 comprises 15 residues. CDR1 and CDR2 from the germline V gene are MDHEN and SYDVKM.

J is TRBJ2-1 and V is TRBV6-5; D is perhaps TRBD2 (7 bases). Trimming removed 4 bases from V and 7 bases from J, with 11 bases in between. Germline V gene sequence: CDR1 MNHEY, CDR2 SVGAGI. The CDR3 is made up of 13 amino acids. The CDR3 reads CASSFKGGNEQFF. The CDR3 nucleotides read TGTGCCAGCAGTTTTAAGGGGGGGAATGAGCAGTTCTTC.

J is TRBJ2-1 and V is TRBV6-4; 11 bases agree with TRBD2. Looked up from germline, CDR1 is MRHNA and CDR2 is SNTAGT. CDR3 length: 15 amino acids. Losses at the gene ends were 3 bases for V and 4 bases for J; bases not matched to a gene: 2. The CDR3 DNA reads as TGTGCCAGCAGTGAAACTAGCGGGGGATACAATGAGCAGTTCTTC. Its translation: CASSETSGGYNEQFF.

This chain joins TRBV5-1 and TRBJ2-5, with D possibly being TRBD2 (5 bases). Germline CDR1 and CDR2: SGHRS and YFSETQ. The CDR3 is 16 residues long. The ends were cut back, 0 bases at V and 3 bases at J, with 15 bases in the middle. In nucleotides, the CDR3 is TGCGCCAGCAGCTTGGTGGTCCCACTAGGAGAAGAGACCCAGTACTTC. It specifies CASSLVVPLGEETQYF.

This clone appeared once. The CDR3 DNA sequence: TGCGCCAGCAGCTTGGTACATCAAACCGGGGAGCTGTTTTTT. It yields the protein CASSLVHQTGELFF. This rearrangement joins TRBV5-1 to TRBJ2-2, with D unresolved. The V and J ends lost 0 bases and 5 bases respectively, with 8 bases between them. Per germline, CDR1 SGHRS and CDR2 YFSETQ. The CDR3 length is 14 residues.

The V and J genes are TRBV4-1 and TRBJ1-5; D may be TRBD1 (5 bases). Germline assignment: CDR1 MGHRA and CDR2 YSYEKL. The CDR3 length is 15 residues. Trimming left V 2 bases short and J 4 bases short, with 12 bases between. The chain's CDR3 is CASSQHKQVNQPQHF. Here the CDR3 DNA reads TGCGCCAGCAGCCAACATAAACAGGTTAATCAGCCCCAGCATTTT.

The gene calls are TRBV30 and TRBJ2-5; 7 bases are shared with TRBD2. Germline V gene data show CDR1 as GTSNPN and CDR2 as SVGIG (reference sequence). This CDR3 spans 13 amino acids. The J segment lost 5 bases and the V segment lost 0 bases, leaving 3 bases of the junction unmatched. As DNA, the CDR3 is TGTGCCTGGAGTGTGGGAGGGGCTGAGACCCAGTACTTC. This translates into CAWSVGGAETQYF.

The gene calls are TRBV6-1 and TRBJ1-1; D unresolved. Trimming cost V 8 bases and J 4 bases, with 8 bases left between them. This CDR3 has 11 amino acids. Germline V CDR1 and CDR2: MNHNS, SASEGT. In nucleotides, the CDR3 is TGTGCCAGCCGAGTCGGCACTGAAGCTTTCTTT. Encoded protein: CASRVGTEAFF.

This clone was found once. V is TRBV27 and J is TRBJ2-7; 13 positions agree with TRBD2. Trimming at V came to 5 bases and at J to 5 bases, leaving 6 bases not matched to a gene. This CDR3 has 15 amino acids. In germline, CDR1 is MNHEY, CDR2 SMNVEV (reference sequence). The CDR3 nucleotides read TGTGCCAGCAGTCCCACTAGCGGGAGGGCCCACGAGCAGTACTTC. It specifies CASSPTSGRAHEQYF.

The CDR3 region has the DNA TGTGCCTGGAGTACCTCGACAGGTCCTGCCTCCGAGCAGTACTTC. It is translated as CAWSTSTGPASEQYF. This rearrangement joins TRBV30 to TRBJ2-7; a possible D gene is TRBD1 (6 bases). Deletions cut 2 bases from V and 6 bases from J, with 20 bases between. Germline V gives CDR1 GTSNPN, CDR2 SVGIG (reference sequence). The CDR3 runs to 15 residues.

In DNA, the CDR3 is TGTGCCAGCGCGCCGAGTGGTACCTACGAGCAGTACTTC. Translation gives CASAPSGTYEQYF. This chain uses TRBV2 with TRBJ2-7, with unresolved D. V dropped 8 bases and J dropped 2 bases, with 13 bases sitting between them. Per the germline V gene, CDR1 is SNHLY and CDR2 is FYNNEI. This CDR3 is 13 amino acids long.

The J gene is TRBJ2-5, the V gene TRBV4-3, with TRBD1 matching 7 bases. J was trimmed by 5 bases and V by 4 bases; bases with no gene match: 10. The CDR3 runs to 15 residues. Germline CDR1 reads LGHNA; CDR2 reads YSLEER. This CDR3 reads CASSPSPGQLETQYF. As DNA, the CDR3 is TGCGCCAGCAGCCCATCCCCGGGACAGCTGGAGACCCAGTACTTC.

The V call is TRBV12-5, the J call TRBJ1-5, with a tentative D call TRBD1 (6 bases). Trimming stripped 4 bases from V and 7 bases from J, with 11 bases between. This CDR3 has 13 amino acids. Looked up from germline, CDR1 is LGHNT and CDR2 is FRNRAP. CDR3 sequence (DNA): TGTGCTAGTGGTTCAACAGGGCCCCAGCCCCAGCATTTT. Translation: CASGSTGPQPQHF. The full variable domain, with the rest looked up from reference TRBV12-5 and TRBJ1-5, is DARVTQTPRHKVTEMGQEVTMRCQPILGHNTVFWYRQTMMQGLELLAYFRNRAPLDDSGMPKDRFSAEMPDATLATLKIQPSEPRDSAVYFCASGSTGPQPQHFGDGTRLSIL.

The chain recombines TRBV18 with TRBJ2-2; 10 bases are shared with TRBD2. This CDR3 has 16 amino acids. V was clipped by 5 bases and J by 6 bases; unmatched bases: 9. From germline, CDR1 is KGHSH and CDR2 LQKENI. In DNA form, the CDR3 reads TGTGCCAGCTCAGCCTCTAGCGGGGGCCTGTCCGGGGAGCTGTTTTTT. Protein: CASSASSGGLSGELFF.